Below, one T cell receptor (beta chain) is given with its context. Antigen unknown. Within the sample, other DNA sequences also encode this same CDR3. Approximately 98,000 TCR templates underwent assay in each sample. This table comes from immunoSEQ multiplex PCR, and its TCRdb copy is limited to in-frame clones, with some not included. The sample has over 80,000 clones; roughly 86% are singletons. These data are taken from a study of siplizumab effects on memory and regulatory T cells. General study results and limits: Naive versus memory phenotype went unassigned for roughly 80-96% of proliferating CD4+ or CD8+ clones. Whether proliferating Tregs in siplizumab cultures suppress was not functionally confirmed.

Germline assignment: CDR1 SGDLS and CDR2 YYNGEE. Deletions cut 0 bases from V and 5 bases from J, with 1 base between. The CDR3 totals 11 residues. The genes are TRBV9 and TRBJ2-3, with D hard to call. This sequence originates from a human donor in good health. The sequenced sample consisted of Tregs sorted from blood. The CDR3 loop is CASSVGDTQYF. The CDR3 nucleotides are TGTGCCAGCAGCGTAGGAGATACGCAGTATTTT. The full variable domain, completed using reference TRBV9 and TRBJ2-3, is DSGVTQTPKHLITATGQRVTLRCSPRSGDLSVYWYQQSLDQGLQFLIQYYNGEERAKGNILERFSAQQFPDLHSELNLSSLELGDSALYFCASSVGDTQYFGPGTRLTVL.